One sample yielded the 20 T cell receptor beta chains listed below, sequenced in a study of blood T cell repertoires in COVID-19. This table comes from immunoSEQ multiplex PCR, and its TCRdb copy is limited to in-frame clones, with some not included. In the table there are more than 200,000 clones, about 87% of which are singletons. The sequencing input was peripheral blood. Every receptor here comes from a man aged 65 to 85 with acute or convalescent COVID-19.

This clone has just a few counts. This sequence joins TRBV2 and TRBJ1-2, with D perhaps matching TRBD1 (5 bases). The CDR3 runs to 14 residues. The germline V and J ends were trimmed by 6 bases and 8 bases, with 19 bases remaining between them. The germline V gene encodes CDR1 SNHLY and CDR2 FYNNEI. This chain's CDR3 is CASSRPPQGGGYTF. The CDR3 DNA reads TGTGCCAGCAGCCGGCCCCCCCAGGGAGGAGGCTACACCTTC.

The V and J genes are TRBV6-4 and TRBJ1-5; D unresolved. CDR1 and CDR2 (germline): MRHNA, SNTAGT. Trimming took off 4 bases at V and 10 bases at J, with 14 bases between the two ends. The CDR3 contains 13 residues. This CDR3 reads CASSAAPGGPQHF. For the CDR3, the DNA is TGTGCCAGCAGTGCCGCCCCGGGAGGACCCCAGCATTTT.

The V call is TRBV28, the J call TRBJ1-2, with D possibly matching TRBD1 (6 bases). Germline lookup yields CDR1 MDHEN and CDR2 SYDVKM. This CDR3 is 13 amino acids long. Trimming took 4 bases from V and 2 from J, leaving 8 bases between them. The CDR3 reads CASSSGTNYGYTF. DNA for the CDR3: TGTGCCAGCAGTTCCGGGACAAACTATGGCTACACCTTC.

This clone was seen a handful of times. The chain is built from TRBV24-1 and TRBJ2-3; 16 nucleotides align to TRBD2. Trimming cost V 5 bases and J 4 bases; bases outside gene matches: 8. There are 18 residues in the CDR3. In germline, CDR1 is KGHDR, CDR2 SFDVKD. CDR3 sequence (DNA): TGTGCCACCAGTGCCCGACGCGGGACTAGCGGGAGGGCAGATACGCAGTATTTT. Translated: CATSARRGTSGRADTQYF.

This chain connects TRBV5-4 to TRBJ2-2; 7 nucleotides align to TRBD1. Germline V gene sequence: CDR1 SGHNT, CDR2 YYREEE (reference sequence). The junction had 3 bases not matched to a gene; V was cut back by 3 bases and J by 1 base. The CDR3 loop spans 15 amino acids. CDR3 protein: CASSWDSLNTGELFF. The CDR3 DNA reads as TGTGCCAGCAGCTGGGACAGCTTGAACACCGGGGAGCTGTTTTTT.

The CDR3 DNA reads as TGTGCCAGCTCACCAGGGGCAGAGAACTACGAGCAGTACTTC. Protein: CASSPGAENYEQYF. V and J are TRBV18 and TRBJ2-7, with D perhaps TRBD1 (5 bases). Germline V gene data show CDR1 as KGHSH and CDR2 as LQKENI. There are 14 residues in the CDR3. Trimming cost V 2 bases and J 3 bases, with 11 bases left between them. Complete variable domain (other parts from reference TRBV18 and TRBJ2-7): NAGVMQNPRHLVRRRGQEARLRCSPMKGHSHVYWYRQLPEEGLKFMVYLQKENIIDESGMPKERFSAEFPKEGPSILRIQQVVRGDSAAYFCASSPGAENYEQYFGPGTRLTVT.

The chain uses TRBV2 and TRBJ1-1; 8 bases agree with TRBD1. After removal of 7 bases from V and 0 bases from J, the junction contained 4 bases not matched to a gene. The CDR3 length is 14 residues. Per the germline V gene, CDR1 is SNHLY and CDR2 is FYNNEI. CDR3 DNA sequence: TGTGCCAGCATTCAACAGGGGGTGAACACTGAAGCTTTCTTT. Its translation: CASIQQGVNTEAFF.

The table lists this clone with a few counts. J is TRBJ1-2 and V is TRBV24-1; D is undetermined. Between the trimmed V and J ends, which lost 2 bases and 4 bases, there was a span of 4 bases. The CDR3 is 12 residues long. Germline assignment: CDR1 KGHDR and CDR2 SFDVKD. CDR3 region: CATSDYRYGYTF. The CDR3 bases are TGTGCCACCAGTGATTATCGCTATGGCTACACCTTC.

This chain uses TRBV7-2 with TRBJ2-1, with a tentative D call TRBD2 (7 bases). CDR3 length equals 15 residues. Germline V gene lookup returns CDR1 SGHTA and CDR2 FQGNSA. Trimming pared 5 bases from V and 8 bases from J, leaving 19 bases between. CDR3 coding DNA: TGTGCCAGCAGCACCCTGGGGGGAGGGGGATATGAGCAGTTCTTC. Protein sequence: CASSTLGGGGYEQFF.

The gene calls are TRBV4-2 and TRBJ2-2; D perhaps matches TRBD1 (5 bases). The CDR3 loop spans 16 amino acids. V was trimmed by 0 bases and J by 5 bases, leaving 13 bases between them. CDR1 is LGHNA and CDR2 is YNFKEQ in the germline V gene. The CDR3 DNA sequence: TGTGCCAGCAGCCAAGATTGGAGCCAGGGAACCGGGGAGCTGTTTTTT. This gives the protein CASSQDWSQGTGELFF.

The chain's CDR3 is CASSLRVFLAETVEETQYF. DNA of the CDR3: TGTGCCAGCAGCTTAAGGGTATTCCTAGCGGAAACAGTAGAAGAGACCCAGTACTTC. The rearrangement uses TRBV7-2 and TRBJ2-5; TRBD2 aligns across 7 bases. Germline values: CDR1 SGHTA, CDR2 FQGNSA. The CDR3 runs 19 residues. The ends lost 2 bases at V and 3 bases at J; junction bases unmatched: 18.

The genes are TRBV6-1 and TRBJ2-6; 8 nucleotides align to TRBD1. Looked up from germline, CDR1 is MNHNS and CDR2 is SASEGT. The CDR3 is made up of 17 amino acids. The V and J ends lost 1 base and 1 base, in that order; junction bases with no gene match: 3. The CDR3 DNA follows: TGTGCCAGCAGTGAAGGGACAGGGATTTCTGGGGCCAACGTCCTGACTTTC. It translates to CASSEGTGISGANVLTF.

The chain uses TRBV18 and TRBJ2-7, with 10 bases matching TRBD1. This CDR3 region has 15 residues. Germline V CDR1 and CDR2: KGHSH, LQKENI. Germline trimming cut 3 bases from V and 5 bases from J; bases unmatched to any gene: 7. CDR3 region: CASSPGTGEFNEQYF. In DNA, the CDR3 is TGTGCCAGCTCACCCGGGACAGGGGAGTTCAACGAGCAGTACTTC.

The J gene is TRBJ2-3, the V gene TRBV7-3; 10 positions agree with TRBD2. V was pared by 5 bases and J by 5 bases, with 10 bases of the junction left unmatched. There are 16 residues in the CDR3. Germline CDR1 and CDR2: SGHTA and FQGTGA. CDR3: CASSQTSGLAGDTQYF. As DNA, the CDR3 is TGTGCCAGCAGCCAGACTAGCGGGCTCGCTGGAGATACGCAGTATTTT.

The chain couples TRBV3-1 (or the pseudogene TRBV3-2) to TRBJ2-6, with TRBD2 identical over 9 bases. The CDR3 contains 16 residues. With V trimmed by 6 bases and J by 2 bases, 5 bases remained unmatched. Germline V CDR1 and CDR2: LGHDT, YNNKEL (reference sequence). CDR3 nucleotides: TGTGCCAGCAGTGAAGTAGCGGGAGCTGGGGCCAACGTCCTGACTTTC. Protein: CASSEVAGAGANVLTF.

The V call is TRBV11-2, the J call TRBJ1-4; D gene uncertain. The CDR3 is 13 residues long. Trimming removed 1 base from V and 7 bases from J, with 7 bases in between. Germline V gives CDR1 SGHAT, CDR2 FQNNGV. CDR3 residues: CASSLAGSEKLFF. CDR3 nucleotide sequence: TGTGCCAGCAGCTTAGCCGGTTCTGAAAAACTGTTTTTT.

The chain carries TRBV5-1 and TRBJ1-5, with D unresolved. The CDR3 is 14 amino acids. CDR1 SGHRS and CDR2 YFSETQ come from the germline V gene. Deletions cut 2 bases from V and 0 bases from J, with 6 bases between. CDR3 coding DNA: TGCGCCAGCAGCTTTGACACTAGCAATCAGCCCCAGCATTTT. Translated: CASSFDTSNQPQHF.

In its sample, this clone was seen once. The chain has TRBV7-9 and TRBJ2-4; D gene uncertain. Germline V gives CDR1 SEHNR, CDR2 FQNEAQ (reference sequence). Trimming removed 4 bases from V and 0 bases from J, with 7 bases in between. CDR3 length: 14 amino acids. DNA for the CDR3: TGTGCCAGCAGCTCCCACAGAGCCAAAAACATTCAGTACTTC. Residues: CASSSHRAKNIQYF.

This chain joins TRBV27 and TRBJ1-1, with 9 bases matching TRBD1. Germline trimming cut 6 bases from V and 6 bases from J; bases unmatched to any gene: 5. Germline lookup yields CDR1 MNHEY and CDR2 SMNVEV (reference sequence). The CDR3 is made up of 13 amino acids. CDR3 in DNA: TGTGCCAGCAGGGGACAGGGTACGCCTGAAGCTTTCTTT. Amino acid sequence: CASRGQGTPEAFF.

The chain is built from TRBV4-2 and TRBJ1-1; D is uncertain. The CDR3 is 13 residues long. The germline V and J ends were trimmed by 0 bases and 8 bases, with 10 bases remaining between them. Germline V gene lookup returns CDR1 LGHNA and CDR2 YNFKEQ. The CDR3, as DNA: TGTGCCAGCAGCCAAGATCTAGCTCGGGAAGCTTTCTTT. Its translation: CASSQDLAREAFF.